This T cell receptor (beta chain) was sequenced for a study of human T cells and chemical hapten exposure (dated by TCRdb to 2020 to 2022). Background on the whole study: For sensitization, 2% DPC in acetone was applied to a roughly 2 cm by roughly 2 cm area of upper inner arm skin. Weekly therapeutic DPC doses were additionally applied to the scalp of patients throughout the roughly 24-week study period. Patch testing on the upper back used Finn chambers containing 0.01% DPC, with scoring done after 6 days according to International Contact Dermatitis Research Group standards. Most of the patients in the cohort were female, and the cohort covered alopecia areata with under or over 50% scalp involvement, alopecia totalis and alopecia universalis. Libraries were combined into a pool for sequencing, and differences in TCR yield between samples came mainly from small differences in library volumes within the pool. This study followed changes in the peripheral blood TCR repertoire in vivo during primary and secondary sensitization of alopecia patients to the hapten diphenylcyclopropenone (DPC). Blood was sampled from patients pre-sensitization (week 0) and at 2, 6 and about 24 weeks after DPC sensitization. For TCR sequencing, blood came from approximately 29 alopecia patients at anywhere from one to four time points (pre-sensitization, 2, 6 and 24 weeks).

V is reduced by 8 bases and J by 4 bases, leaving a spacing of 15 bases between them. The CDR3 measures 13 amino acids from cysteine to phenylalanine. Only the CDR3 portion is preserved as DNA: 39 bases, with reading frame beginning at the first base. According to the germline V gene (reference sequence), CDR1 reads SGHAT and CDR2 reads FQDESV. In regard to this clonotype: The antigen it binds to is not known. Base-call qualities are not available, and no considerably larger clone is one nucleotide away.

According to the study, the label for this sample's time point signals: patch test 2, 6 weeks after DPC sensitization. Sample treatment or condition, as interpreted from the label and publication: therapeutic diphenylcyclopropenone sensitization with weekly scalp DPC. At every patch-test visit, the blood draw took place before the patch test was put on. To be eligible, patients had to be aged 18 to 70, diagnosed with alopecia and judged suitable for DPC therapy, while pregnant patients were excluded. Unfractionated whole blood was collected in Tempus Blood RNA tubes, and total RNA was extracted from that blood. Broader findings and caveats from the paper: Significantly more large CDR3 similarity clusters were formed by expanded TCRs than by pre-sensitization or healthy control sets, consistent with antigen-driven responses. After repeated subsampling, the strength of the expansion versus patch-test correlation and the threshold at which it became significant changed. Patch test score was positively correlated with the number of PT1 expanded TCRs, with significance at thresholds 8, 16 and 32 but not at 4. All patients had alopecia, a presumed autoimmune disease, so their immune response might differ from that of healthy individuals. DPC sensitization did not change the number of TCRs with a frequency above 1 in 1000, and there was no evidence of changes in global repertoire structure.

The protocol used for the library was RACE. These reads were obtained on a NextSeq 500. During library preparation, unique molecular identifiers were attached to individual cDNA molecules so that TCRs could be counted in a quantitative, reproducible way. For every blood RNA sample, sequencing covered both the TCR alpha and TCR beta chains. The original methods were these. The median number of TCRs per sample was approximately 98,000, ranging from 23,224 to 690,600. V, J and CDR3 annotation of the TCR reads was carried out using the Decombinator software suite. To make PS versus PT1 abundance plots, every sample was subsampled to the same number of TCRs (28,000). TCRs were defined as expanded if absent before sensitization and observed at least eight times at the 2-week time point. The public reads were reprocessed in TCRdb via fastp at Q25 and MiXCR, keeping in-frame beta chains. Identical CDR3 proteins give one entry, which carries the most common genes and DNA. TCRdb's processing, not the authors', yielded these V and J calls. The table for this sample lists 350,000 to 400,000 distinct CDR3 sequences; around 6% of them were counted only once. Around 6.1% of the sample rests with the top ten.

The source of this sequence is a woman under 30 with alopecia areata. Some clones in this sample may be carry-over from other donors' samples. Sequenced here: whole blood, sampled in connection with sensitization to the hapten diphenylcyclopropenone (DPC). The chain is assembled from TRBV11-1 and TRBJ2-7, and perhaps TRBD1 as D gene, on 5 matching bases. The sequenced DNA: TGTGCCAGCCTAGAAGAAGGGGCGTACGAGCAGTACTTC. The resulting protein is CASLEEGAYEQYF.